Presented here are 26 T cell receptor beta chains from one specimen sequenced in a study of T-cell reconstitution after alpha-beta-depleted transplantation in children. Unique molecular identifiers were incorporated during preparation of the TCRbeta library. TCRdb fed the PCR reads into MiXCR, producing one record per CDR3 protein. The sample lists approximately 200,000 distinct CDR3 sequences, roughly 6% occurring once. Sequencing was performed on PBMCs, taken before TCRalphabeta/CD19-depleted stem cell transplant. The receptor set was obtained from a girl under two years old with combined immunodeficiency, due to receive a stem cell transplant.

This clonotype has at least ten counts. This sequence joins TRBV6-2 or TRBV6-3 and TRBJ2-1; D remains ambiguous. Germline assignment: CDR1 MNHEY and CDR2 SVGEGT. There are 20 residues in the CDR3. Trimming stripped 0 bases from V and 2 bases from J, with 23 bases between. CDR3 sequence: CASSYSINKGEKFPYNEQFF. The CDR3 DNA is TGTGCCAGCAGTTACTCGATCAACAAGGGCGAAAAGTTCCCCTACAATGAGCAGTTCTTC.

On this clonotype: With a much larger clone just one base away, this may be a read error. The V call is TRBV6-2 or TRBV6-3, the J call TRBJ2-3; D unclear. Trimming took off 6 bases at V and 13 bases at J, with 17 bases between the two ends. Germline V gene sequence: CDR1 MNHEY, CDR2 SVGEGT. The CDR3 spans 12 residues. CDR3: CASSPETETEYF. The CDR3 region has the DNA TGTGCCAGCAGCCCTGAGACGGAGACGGAGTATTTT.

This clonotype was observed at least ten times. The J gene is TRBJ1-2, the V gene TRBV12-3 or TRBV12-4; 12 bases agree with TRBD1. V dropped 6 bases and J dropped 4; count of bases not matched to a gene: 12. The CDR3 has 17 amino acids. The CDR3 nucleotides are TGTGCCAGCAGCAGATCCGGGACAGGGGGCTACATCTATGGCTACACCTTC. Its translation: CASSRSGTGGYIYGYTF.

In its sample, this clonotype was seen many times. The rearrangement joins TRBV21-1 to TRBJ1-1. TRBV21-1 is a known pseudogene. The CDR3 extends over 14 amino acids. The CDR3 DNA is TGTGCCAGCAGCACTAGGACGGAGAACACTGAAGCTTTCTTT. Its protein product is CASSTRTENTEAFF.

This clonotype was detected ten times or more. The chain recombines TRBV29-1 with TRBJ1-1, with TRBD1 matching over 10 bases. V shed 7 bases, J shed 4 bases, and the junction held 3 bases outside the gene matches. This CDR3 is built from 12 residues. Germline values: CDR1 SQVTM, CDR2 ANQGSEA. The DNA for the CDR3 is TGCAGCGATCGGACAGGGGGCACTGAAGCTTTCTTT. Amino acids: CSDRTGGTEAFF.

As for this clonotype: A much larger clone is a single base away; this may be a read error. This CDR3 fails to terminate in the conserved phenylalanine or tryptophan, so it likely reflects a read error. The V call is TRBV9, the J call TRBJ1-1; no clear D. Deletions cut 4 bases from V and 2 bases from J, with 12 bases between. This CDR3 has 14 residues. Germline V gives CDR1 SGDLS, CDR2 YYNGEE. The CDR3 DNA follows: TGTGCCAGCAGCCCCCTCCAAGGCAACACTGAAGCTTTCTCT. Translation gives CASSPLQGNTEAFS.

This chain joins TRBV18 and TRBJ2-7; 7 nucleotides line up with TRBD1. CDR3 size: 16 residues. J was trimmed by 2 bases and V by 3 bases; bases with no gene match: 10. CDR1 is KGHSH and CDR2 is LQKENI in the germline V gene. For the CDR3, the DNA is TGTGCCAGCTCACCCCGACAGGGCCCACGGCCCTACGAGCAGTACTTC. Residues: CASSPRQGPRPYEQYF.

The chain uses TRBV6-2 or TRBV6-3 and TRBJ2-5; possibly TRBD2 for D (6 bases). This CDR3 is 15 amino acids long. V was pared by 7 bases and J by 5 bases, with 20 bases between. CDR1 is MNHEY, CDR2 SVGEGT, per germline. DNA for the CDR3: TGTGCCAGCACCCCCTCACCGGGGGTCCTTGAGACCCAGTACTTC. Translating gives CASTPSPGVLETQYF.

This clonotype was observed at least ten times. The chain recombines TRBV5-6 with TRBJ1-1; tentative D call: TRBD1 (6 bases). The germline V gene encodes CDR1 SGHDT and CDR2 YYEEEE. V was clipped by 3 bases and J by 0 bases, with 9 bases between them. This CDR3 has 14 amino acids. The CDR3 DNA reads TGTGCCAGCAGCTGGGGGGCGATGAACACTGAAGCTTTCTTT. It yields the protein CASSWGAMNTEAFF. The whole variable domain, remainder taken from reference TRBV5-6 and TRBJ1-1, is DAGVTQSPTHLIKTRGQQVTLRCSPKSGHDTVSWYQQALGQGPQFIFQYYEEEERQRGNFPDRFSGHQFPNYSSELNVNALLLGDSALYLCASSWGAMNTEAFFGQGTRLTVV.

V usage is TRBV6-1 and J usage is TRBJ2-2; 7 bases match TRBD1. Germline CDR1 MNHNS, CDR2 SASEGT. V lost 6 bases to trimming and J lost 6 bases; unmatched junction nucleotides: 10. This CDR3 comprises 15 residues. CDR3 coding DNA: TGTGCCAGCAGGCTTACAGGGGCTAGGGCCGGGGAGCTGTTTTTT. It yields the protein CASRLTGARAGELFF.

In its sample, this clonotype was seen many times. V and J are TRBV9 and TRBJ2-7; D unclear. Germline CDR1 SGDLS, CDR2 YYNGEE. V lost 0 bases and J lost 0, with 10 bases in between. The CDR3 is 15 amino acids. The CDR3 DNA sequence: TGTGCCAGCAGCGTAGCCCCAAGTACCTCCTACGAGCAGTACTTC. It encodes CASSVAPSTSYEQYF.

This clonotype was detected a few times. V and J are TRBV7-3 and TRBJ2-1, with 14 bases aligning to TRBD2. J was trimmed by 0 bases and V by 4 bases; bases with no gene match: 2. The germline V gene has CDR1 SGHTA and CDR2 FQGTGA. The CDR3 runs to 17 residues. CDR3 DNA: TGTGCCAGCAGCTGGGGACTAGCGGGAGTCTCCTACAATGAGCAGTTCTTC. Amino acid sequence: CASSWGLAGVSYNEQFF.

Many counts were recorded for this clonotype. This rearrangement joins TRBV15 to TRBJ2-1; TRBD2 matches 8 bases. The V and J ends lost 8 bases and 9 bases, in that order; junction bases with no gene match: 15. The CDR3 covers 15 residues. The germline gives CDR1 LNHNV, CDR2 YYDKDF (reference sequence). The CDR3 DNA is TGTGCCACCCGGGAAATGGCGGGGGGCCTCGGTGAGCAGTTCTTC. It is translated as CATREMAGGLGEQFF.

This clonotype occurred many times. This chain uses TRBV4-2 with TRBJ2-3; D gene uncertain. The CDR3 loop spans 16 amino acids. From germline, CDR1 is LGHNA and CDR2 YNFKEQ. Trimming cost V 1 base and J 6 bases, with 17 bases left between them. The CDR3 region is CASSQASEVFGDTQYF. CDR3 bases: TGTGCCAGCAGCCAAGCAAGCGAGGTTTTTGGGGATACGCAGTATTTT.

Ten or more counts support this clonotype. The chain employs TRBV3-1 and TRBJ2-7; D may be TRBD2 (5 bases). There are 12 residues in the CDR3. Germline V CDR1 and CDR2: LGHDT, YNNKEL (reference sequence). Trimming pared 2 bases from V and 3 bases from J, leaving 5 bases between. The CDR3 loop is CASSQRDYEQYF. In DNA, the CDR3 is TGTGCCAGCAGCCAACGGGACTACGAGCAGTACTTC.

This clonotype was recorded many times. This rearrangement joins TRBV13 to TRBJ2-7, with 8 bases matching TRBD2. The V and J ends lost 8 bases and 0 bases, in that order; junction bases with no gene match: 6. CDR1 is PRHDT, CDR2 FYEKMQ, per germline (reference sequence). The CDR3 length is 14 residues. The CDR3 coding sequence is TGTGCCAGCGCCGGGGGGGCTTCCTCCTACGAGCAGTACTTC. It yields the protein CASAGGASSYEQYF.

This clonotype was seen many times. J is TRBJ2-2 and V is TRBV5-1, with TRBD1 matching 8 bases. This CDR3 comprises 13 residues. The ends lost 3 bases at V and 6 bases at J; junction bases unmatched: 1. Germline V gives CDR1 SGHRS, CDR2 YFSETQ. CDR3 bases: TGCGCCAGCAGCTGGACAGGGTCCGGGGAGCTGTTTTTT. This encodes CASSWTGSGELFF. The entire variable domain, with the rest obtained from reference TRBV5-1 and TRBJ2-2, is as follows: KAGVTQTPRYLIKTRGQQVTLSCSPISGHRSVSWYQQTPGQGLQFLFEYFSETQRNKGNFPGRFSGRQFSNSRSEMNVSTLELGDSALYLCASSWTGSGELFFGEGSRLTVL.

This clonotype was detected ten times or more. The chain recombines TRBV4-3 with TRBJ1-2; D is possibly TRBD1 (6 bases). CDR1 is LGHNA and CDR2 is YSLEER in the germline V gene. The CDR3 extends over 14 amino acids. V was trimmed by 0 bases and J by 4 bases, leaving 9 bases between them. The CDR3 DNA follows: TGCGCCAGCAGCCAAGAGGGGGCGGGCTATGGCTACACCTTC. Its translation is CASSQEGAGYGYTF.

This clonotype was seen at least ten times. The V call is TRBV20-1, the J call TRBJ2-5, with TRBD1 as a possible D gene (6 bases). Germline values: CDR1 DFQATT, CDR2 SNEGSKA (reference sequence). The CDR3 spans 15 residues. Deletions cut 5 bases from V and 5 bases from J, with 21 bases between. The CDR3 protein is CSARVGGTDGETQYF. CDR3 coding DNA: TGCAGTGCTCGAGTAGGGGGAACTGATGGGGAGACCCAGTACTTC.

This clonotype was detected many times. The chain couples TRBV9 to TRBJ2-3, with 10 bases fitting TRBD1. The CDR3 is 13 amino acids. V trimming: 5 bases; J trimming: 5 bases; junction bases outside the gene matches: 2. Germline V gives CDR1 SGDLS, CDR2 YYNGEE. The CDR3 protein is CASRGQGRDTQYF. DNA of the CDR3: TGTGCCAGCAGGGGACAGGGGAGAGATACGCAGTATTTT. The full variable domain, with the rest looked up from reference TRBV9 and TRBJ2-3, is DSGVTQTPKHLITATGQRVTLRCSPRSGDLSVYWYQQSLDQGLQFLIQYYNGEERAKGNILERFSAQQFPDLHSELNLSSLELGDSALYFCASRGQGRDTQYFGPGTRLTVL.

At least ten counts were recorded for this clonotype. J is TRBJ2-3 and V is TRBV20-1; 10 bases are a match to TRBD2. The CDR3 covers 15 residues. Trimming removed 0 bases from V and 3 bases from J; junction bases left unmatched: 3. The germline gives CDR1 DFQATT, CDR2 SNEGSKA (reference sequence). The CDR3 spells CSARDWGLATDTQYF. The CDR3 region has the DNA TGCAGTGCTAGAGATTGGGGACTAGCGACAGATACGCAGTATTTT.

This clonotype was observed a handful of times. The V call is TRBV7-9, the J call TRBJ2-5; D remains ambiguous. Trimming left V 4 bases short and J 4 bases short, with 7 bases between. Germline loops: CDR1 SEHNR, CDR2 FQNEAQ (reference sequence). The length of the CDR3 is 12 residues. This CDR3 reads CASSSSRETQYF. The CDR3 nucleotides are TGTGCCAGCAGCTCCTCACGAGAGACCCAGTACTTC. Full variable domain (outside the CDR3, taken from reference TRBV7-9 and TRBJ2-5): DTGVSQNPRHKITKRGQNVTFRCDPISEHNRLYWYRQTLGQGPEFLTYFQNEAQLEKSRLLSDRFSAERPKGSFSTLEIQRTEQGDSAMYLCASSSSRETQYFGPGTRLLVL.

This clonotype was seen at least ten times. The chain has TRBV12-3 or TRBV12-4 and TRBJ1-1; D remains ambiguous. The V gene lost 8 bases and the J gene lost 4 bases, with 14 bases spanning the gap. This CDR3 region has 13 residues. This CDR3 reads CASGWVGFTEAFF. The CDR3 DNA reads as TGTGCCAGCGGTTGGGTGGGATTCACTGAAGCTTTCTTT.

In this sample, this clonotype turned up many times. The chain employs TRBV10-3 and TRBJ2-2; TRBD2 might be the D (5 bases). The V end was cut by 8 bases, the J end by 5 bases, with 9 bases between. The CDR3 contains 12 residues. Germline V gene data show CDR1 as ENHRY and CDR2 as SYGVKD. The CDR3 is CAIQGGTGELFF. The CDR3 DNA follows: TGTGCCATCCAAGGAGGAACCGGGGAGCTGTTTTTT.

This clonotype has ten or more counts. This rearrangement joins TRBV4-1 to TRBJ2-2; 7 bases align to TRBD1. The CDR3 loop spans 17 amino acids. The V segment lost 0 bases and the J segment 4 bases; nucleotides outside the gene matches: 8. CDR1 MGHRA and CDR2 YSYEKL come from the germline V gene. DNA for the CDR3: TGCGCCAGCAGCCAAGATAGGGGGCAGGGGGTCACCGGGGAGCTGTTTTTT. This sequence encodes CASSQDRGQGVTGELFF.

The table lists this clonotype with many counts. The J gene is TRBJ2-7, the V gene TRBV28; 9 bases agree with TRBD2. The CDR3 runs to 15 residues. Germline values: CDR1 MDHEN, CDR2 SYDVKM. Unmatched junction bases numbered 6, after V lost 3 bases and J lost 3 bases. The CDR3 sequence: CASSFAGGTNYEQYF. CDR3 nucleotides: TGTGCCAGCAGTTTTGCGGGAGGGACAAACTACGAGCAGTACTTC. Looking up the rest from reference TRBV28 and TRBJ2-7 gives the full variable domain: DVKVTQSSRYLVKRTGEKVFLECVQDMDHENMFWYRQDPGLGLRLIYFSYDVKMKEKGDIPEGYSVSREKKERFSLILESASTNQTSMYLCASSFAGGTNYEQYFGPGTRLTVT.